These T cell receptor beta chains were read from a single sample in a study of Ad26.COV2.S vaccination and SARS-CoV-2 variants. Sequencing was performed with immunoSEQ multiplex PCR; in TCRdb, only in-frame clones are kept and a portion is missing. The top ten clones hold under 4% of a sample with approximately 400,000 clones, 90% to 95% of them seen once. The sequences come from peripheral blood, collected after recovery from COVID-19. The origin of the receptors is a human donor who had recovered from COVID-19. Each CDR3 is given with its conserved first and last residue. The order of the fields is clone size, V gene, D gene, J gene, CDR3 DNA, CDR3 protein. The D gene is left open where the match is weak. Size is omitted from some rows. Given values are once, few, many or a class for expanded clones.

abundance: -
v_gene: TRBV9
d_gene: TRBD1
j_gene: TRBJ1-2
CDR3nt: TGTGCCAGCAGCACAGACAGGGGGAACTATGGCTACACCTTC
CDR3aa: CASSTDRGNYGYTF

abundance: -
v_gene: TRBV2
d_gene: -
j_gene: TRBJ1-3
CDR3nt: TGTGCCAGCAGTAAGGCTTCTCGTACTGGAAACACCATATATTTT
CDR3aa: CASSKASRTGNTIYF

abundance: -
v_gene: TRBV9
d_gene: TRBD2
j_gene: TRBJ2-3
CDR3nt: TGTGCCAGCAGCGTTAATCCAGCGGGGATCGCAGATACGCAGTATTTT
CDR3aa: CASSVNPAGIADTQYF

abundance: once
v_gene: TRBV6-5
d_gene: -
j_gene: TRBJ2-7
CDR3nt: TGTGCCAGCAGTTACTCGGAGGGCTCCTACGAGCAGTACTTC
CDR3aa: CASSYSEGSYEQYF

abundance: -
v_gene: TRBV2
d_gene: TRBD1
j_gene: TRBJ1-2
CDR3nt: TGTGCCAGCAGGCAACGGGACAGGGGCTATGGCTACACCTTC
CDR3aa: CASRQRDRGYGYTF

abundance: once
v_gene: TRBV27
d_gene: TRBD1
j_gene: TRBJ2-1
CDR3nt: TGTGCCAGCAGTTTAACCCGCACGGGACAGGGGATGGATGAGCAGTTCTTC
CDR3aa: CASSLTRTGQGMDEQFF

abundance: -
v_gene: TRBV5-6
d_gene: -
j_gene: TRBJ1-5
CDR3nt: TGTGCCAGCAGCTTGGACAGCCAGCCCCAGCATTTT
CDR3aa: CASSLDSQPQHF

abundance: -
v_gene: TRBV5-1
d_gene: -
j_gene: TRBJ1-1
CDR3nt: TGCGCCACCAGCAGCGGCCCGAACACTGAAGCTTTCTTT
CDR3aa: CATSSGPNTEAFF

abundance: -
v_gene: TRBV7-9
d_gene: TRBD1
j_gene: TRBJ2-7
CDR3nt: TGTGCCAGCACCACAGGGGCCTCAGGGCGCTCCTACGAGCAGTACTTC
CDR3aa: CASTTGASGRSYEQYF

abundance: -
v_gene: TRBV11-2
d_gene: TRBD1
j_gene: TRBJ1-1
CDR3nt: TGTGCCAGCAGCTTAGCGGGGACAGGGCGGTATGGGAACACTGAAGCTTTCTTT
CDR3aa: CASSLAGTGRYGNTEAFF

abundance: -
v_gene: TRBV5-1
d_gene: TRBD1
j_gene: TRBJ2-7
CDR3nt: TGCGCCAGCCGGGCAGGGGGTGACCTTTTCTACGAGCAGTACTTC
CDR3aa: CASRAGGDLFYEQYF

abundance: -
v_gene: TRBV6-6
d_gene: TRBD1
j_gene: TRBJ1-2
CDR3nt: TGTGCCAGCAGAGGAGACAGGGGGCGTATCAGCTACACCTTC
CDR3aa: CASRGDRGRISYTF

abundance: -
v_gene: TRBV10-3
d_gene: TRBD1
j_gene: TRBJ1-1
CDR3nt: TGTGCCATCAGTGCCGCCGGCAGGGGGCGCGAGTCATGGTTT
CDR3aa: CAISAAGRGRESWF

abundance: -
v_gene: TRBV6-5
d_gene: -
j_gene: TRBJ2-7
CDR3nt: TGTGCCAGCAGTCGCGGACTAAACTCCTACGAGCAGTACTTC
CDR3aa: CASSRGLNSYEQYF

abundance: -
v_gene: TRBV3-1/TRBV3-2
d_gene: TRBD2
j_gene: TRBJ2-5
CDR3nt: TGTGCCAGCAGCCAAGACAGGGAGGGGACCCAGTACTTC
CDR3aa: CASSQDREGTQYF

abundance: -
v_gene: TRBV9
d_gene: -
j_gene: TRBJ1-2
CDR3nt: TGTGCCAGCAGCGTAGCTGGGAACTATGGCTACACCTTC
CDR3aa: CASSVAGNYGYTF

abundance: -
v_gene: TRBV6-5
d_gene: -
j_gene: TRBJ2-2
CDR3nt: TGTGCCAGCAATTCCGAGGGGGTAAACACCGGGGAGCTGTTTTTT
CDR3aa: CASNSEGVNTGELFF

abundance: -
v_gene: TRBV4-1
d_gene: -
j_gene: TRBJ2-3
CDR3nt: TGCGCCAGCAGCCAAGAGGACAGCGACATGACAGATACGCAGTATTTT
CDR3aa: CASSQEDSDMTDTQYF

abundance: -
v_gene: TRBV11-3
d_gene: -
j_gene: TRBJ2-1
CDR3nt: TGTGCCAGCAGCCCCAGGGGAACCTACAATGAGCAGTTCTTC
CDR3aa: CASSPRGTYNEQFF

abundance: -
v_gene: TRBV11-2
d_gene: -
j_gene: TRBJ2-7
CDR3nt: TGTGCCAGCAGCTTAGATGGGCCAAGCTCCTACGAGCAGTACTTC
CDR3aa: CASSLDGPSSYEQYF

abundance: -
v_gene: TRBV9
d_gene: -
j_gene: TRBJ2-3
CDR3nt: TGTGCCAGCAGCCCACGTCCTTTCGGACGGACGGGAGATACGCAGTATTTT
CDR3aa: CASSPRPFGRTGDTQYF

abundance: -
v_gene: TRBV27
d_gene: -
j_gene: TRBJ1-2
CDR3nt: TGTGCCAGCAGTCAAGCGCCCGACAGAATCTATGGCTACACCTTC
CDR3aa: CASSQAPDRIYGYTF